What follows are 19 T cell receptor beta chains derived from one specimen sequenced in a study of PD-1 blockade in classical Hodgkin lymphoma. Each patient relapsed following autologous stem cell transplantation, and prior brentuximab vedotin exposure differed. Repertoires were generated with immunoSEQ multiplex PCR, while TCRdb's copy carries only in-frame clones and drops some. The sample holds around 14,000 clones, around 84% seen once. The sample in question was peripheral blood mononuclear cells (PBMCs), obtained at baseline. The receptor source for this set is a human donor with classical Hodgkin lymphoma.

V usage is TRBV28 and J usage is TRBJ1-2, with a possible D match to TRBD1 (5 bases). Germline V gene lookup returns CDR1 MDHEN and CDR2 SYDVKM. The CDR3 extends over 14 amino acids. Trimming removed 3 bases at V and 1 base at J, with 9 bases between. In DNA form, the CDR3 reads TGTGCCAGCAGTTTCCCTGACAGTAACTATGGCTACACCTTC. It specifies CASSFPDSNYGYTF.

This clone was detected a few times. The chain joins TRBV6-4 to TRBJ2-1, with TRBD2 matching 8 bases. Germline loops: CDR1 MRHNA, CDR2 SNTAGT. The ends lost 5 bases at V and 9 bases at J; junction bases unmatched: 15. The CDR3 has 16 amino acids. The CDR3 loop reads CASSQLYSGGPSEQFF. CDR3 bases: TGTGCCAGCAGTCAGCTTTACTCGGGAGGGCCGAGTGAGCAGTTCTTC.

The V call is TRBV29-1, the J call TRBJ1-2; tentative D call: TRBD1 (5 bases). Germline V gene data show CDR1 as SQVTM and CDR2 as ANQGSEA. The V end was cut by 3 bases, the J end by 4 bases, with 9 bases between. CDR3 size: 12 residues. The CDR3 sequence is CSVERGAYGYTF. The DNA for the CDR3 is TGCAGCGTTGAGAGAGGGGCCTATGGCTACACCTTC.

The CDR3 sequence is CASSSPGYEGGYTF. The CDR3 DNA reads TGTGCCAGCAGCTCCCCAGGGTATGAGGGGGGCTACACCTTC. The chain has TRBV11-3 and TRBJ1-2; tentatively, D is TRBD1 (5 bases). The ends were cut back, 4 bases at V and 8 bases at J, with 17 bases in the middle. The CDR3 covers 14 residues. Germline V gene lookup returns CDR1 SGHNT and CDR2 YENEEA.

The CDR3 region has the DNA TGTGCCAGCAGCTTGGAAACGGTCGGTTATGGCTACACCTTC. Protein: CASSLETVGYGYTF. V usage is TRBV5-4 and J usage is TRBJ1-2; no firm D call. The V end was cut by 0 bases, the J end by 5 bases, with 11 bases between. Germline V gives CDR1 SGHNT, CDR2 YYREEE (reference sequence). The CDR3 spans 14 residues.

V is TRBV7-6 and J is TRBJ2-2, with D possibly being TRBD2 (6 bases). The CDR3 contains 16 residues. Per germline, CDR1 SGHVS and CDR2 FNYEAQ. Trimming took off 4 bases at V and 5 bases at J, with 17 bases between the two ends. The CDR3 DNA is TGTGCCAGCAGCTCCCTCCCCCGGGGGACGACCGGGGAGCTGTTTTTT. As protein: CASSSLPRGTTGELFF.

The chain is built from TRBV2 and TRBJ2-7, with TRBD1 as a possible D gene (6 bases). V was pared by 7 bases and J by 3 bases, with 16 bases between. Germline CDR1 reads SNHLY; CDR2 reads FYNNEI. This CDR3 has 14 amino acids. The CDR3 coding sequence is TGTGCCAGCAATCAGGGGCGAAGCGTCTACGAGCAGTACTTC. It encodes CASNQGRSVYEQYF.

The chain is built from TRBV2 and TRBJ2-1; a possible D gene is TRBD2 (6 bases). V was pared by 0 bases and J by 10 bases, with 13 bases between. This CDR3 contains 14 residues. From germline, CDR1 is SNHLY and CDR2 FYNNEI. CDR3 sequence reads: CASSEAGGALEQFF. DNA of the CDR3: TGTGCCAGCAGTGAAGCGGGCGGGGCCCTCGAGCAGTTCTTC.

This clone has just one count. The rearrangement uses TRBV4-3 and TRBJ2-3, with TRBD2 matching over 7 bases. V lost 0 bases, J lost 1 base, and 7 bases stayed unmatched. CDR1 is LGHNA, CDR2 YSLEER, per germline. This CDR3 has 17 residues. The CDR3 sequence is CASSQDVSSGGTDTQYF. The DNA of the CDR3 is TGCGCCAGCAGCCAAGATGTATCCAGCGGGGGCACAGATACGCAGTATTTT.

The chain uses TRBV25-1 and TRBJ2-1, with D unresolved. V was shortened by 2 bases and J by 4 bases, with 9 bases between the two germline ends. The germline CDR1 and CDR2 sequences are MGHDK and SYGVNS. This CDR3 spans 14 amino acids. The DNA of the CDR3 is TGTGCCAGCAGTGAAAAGAACCCTTACAATGAGCAGTTCTTC. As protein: CASSEKNPYNEQFF.

CDR3 region: CASSRSGTGSLNTEAFF. CDR3 DNA sequence: TGTGCCAGCTCAAGATCCGGGACAGGGTCGTTGAACACTGAAGCTTTCTTT. The chain carries TRBV4-2 and TRBJ1-1, with 9 bases matching TRBD1. From germline, CDR1 is LGHNA and CDR2 YNFKEQ. The V and J ends lost 8 bases and 0 bases, in that order; junction bases with no gene match: 13. CDR3 length equals 17 residues.

CDR3 sequence: CASSPPGGSGNTIYF. DNA for the CDR3: TGTGCCAGCTCACCACCAGGAGGGTCTGGAAACACCATATATTTT. The rearrangement links TRBV18 to TRBJ1-3; unclear D gene. With 0 bases removed from V and 1 base from J, the gap between germline ends came to 7 bases. CDR1 is KGHSH and CDR2 is LQKENI in the germline V gene. The CDR3 is 15 residues long.

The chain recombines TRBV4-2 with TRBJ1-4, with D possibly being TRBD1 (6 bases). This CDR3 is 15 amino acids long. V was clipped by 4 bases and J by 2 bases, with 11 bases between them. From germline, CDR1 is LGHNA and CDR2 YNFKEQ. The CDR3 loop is CASSPAGDTNEKLFF. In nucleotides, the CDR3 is TGTGCCAGCAGCCCCGCAGGGGACACTAATGAAAAACTGTTTTTT.

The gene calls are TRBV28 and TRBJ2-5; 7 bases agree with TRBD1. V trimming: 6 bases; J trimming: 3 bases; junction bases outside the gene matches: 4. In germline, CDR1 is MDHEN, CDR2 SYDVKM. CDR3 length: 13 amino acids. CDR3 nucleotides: TGTGCCAGCAGATCCGGGACAGAAGAGACCCAGTACTTC. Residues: CASRSGTEETQYF.

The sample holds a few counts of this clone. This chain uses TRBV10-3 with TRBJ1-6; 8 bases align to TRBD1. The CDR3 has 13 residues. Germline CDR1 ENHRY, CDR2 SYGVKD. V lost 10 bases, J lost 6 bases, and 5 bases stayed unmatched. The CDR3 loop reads CATGDRSNSPLHF. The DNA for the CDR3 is TGTGCCACCGGGGACAGGAGTAATTCACCCCTCCACTTT.

CDR3 bases: TGTGCCAGCAGCTTCCGAGGGGCAGAAGCTTTCTTT. Encoded protein: CASSFRGAEAFF. The chain has TRBV5-6 and TRBJ1-1, with D perhaps TRBD1 (5 bases). The CDR3 sequence is 12 residues long. Trimming shortened V by 2 bases and J by 8 bases, and 10 bases separated the two germline ends. The germline V gene has CDR1 SGHDT and CDR2 YYEEEE.

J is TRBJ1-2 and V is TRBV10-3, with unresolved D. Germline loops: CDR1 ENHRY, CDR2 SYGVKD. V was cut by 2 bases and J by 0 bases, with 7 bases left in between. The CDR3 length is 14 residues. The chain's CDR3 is CAISEMGANYGYTF. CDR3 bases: TGTGCCATCAGTGAGATGGGAGCTAACTATGGCTACACCTTC.

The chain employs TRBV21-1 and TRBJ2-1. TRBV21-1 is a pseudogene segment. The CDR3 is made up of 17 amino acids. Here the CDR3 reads CASSLPEVHKTANEQFF. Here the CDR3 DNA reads TGTGCCAGCAGCCTCCCGGAGGTTCATAAGACAGCCAATGAGCAGTTCTTC.

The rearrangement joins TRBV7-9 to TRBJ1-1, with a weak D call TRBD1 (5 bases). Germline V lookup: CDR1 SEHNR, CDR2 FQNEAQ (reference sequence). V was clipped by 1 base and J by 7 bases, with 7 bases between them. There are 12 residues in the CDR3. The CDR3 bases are TGTGCCAGCAGCTTAGGCGACAGTGAAGCTTTCTTT. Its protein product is CASSLGDSEAFF.